The source of this T cell receptor (beta chain) is a study of control samples from healthy donors and cancer patients. Some clones are missing from TCRdb's copy, which holds only in-frame ones; the method was immunoSEQ multiplex PCR. The top ten hold over 10% of the sample, which has roughly 100,000 clones, around 82% seen once. The CDR3 contains 10 residues when both ends are counted. Germline loops: CDR1 LGHDT, CDR2 YNNKEL (reference sequence). Concerning this clone: The CDR3 carries no conserved terminal phenylalanine or tryptophan, so it likely arises from a read error. No DNA is shown, since the ends of the CDR3 on it are uncertain; the CDR3 is the one TCRdb lists.

The receptor was derived from a woman aged 45-65 years in good health. The rearrangement links TRBV3-1 (or the pseudogene TRBV3-2) to TRBJ2-3; the listed D gene, TRBD2, was not tested against the DNA. Specimen: blood. CDR3: CASSQNLGLR.